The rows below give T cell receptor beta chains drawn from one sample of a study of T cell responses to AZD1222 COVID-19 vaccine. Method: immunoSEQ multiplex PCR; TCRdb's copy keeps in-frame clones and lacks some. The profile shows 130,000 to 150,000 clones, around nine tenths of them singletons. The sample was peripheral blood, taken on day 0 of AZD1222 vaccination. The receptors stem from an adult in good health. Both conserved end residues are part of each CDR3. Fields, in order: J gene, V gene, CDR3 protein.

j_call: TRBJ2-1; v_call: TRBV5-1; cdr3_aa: CASSLGTGLGAEMIF
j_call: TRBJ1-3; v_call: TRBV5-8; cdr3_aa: CASSLLGAQGNTIYF
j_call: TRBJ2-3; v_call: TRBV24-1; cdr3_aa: CATSDLVSGSPDTQYF
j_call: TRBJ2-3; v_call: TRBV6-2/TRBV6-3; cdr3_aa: CASSLDHTDTQYF
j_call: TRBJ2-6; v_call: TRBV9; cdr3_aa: CASSVTGHSSSGANVLTF
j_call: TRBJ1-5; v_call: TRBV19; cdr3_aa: CASSPYRDQDQPQHF
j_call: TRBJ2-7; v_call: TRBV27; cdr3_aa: CASSYLAGGPSSYEQYF
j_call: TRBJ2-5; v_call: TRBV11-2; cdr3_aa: CASSLIGQTTRETQYF
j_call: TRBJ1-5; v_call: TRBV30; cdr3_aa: CAWSVMGGGNQPQHF
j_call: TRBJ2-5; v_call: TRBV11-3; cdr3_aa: CASSPRAGVGETQYF
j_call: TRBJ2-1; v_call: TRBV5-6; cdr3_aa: CASSLEGTSLINEQFF
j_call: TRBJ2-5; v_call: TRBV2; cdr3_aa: CASSELNWQETQYF
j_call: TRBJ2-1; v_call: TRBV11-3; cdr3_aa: CASSPAPTSYNEQFF
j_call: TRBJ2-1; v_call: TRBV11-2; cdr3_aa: CASSGLAGAYNEQFF
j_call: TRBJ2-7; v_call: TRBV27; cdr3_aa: CASSLTGRGSYEQYF
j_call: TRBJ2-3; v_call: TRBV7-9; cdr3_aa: CATSGDSTDTQYF
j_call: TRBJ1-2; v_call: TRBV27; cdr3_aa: CASSFALNWGYTF
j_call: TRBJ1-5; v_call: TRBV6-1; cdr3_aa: CASSEWGGRQPQHF
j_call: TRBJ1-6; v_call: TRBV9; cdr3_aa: CASSVNSLNSPLHF
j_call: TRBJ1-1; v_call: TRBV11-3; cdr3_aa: CASSLDQRAMNTEAFF
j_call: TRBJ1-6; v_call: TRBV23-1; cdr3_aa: CASSQSTRTLRNSPLHF
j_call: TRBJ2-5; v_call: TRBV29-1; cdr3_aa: CSVVTYFVGGAPQETQYF
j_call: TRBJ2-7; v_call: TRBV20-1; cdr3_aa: CSASPPGLRGLGYEQYF
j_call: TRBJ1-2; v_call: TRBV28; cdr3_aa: CASSPQDVRQGFPGYTF
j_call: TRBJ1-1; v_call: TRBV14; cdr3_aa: CASSQLPAEEAFF
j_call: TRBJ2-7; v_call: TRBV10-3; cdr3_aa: CAISDWGSYEQYF
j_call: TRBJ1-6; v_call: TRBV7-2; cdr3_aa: CASSFNGDSPLHF
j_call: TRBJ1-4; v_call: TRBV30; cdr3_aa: CALGSGQKEKLFF
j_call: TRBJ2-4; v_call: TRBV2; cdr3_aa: CASSASTGVNIQYF
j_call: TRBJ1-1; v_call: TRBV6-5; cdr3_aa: CASSIYRENTEAFF
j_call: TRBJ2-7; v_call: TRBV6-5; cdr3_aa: CASSYSRARSHYEQYF
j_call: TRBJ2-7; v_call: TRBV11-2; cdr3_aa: CASSLDQTGLAGSYEQYF
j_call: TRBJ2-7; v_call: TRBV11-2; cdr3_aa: CASSLESISGASGRTYEQYF
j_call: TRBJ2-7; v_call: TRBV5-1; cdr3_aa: CASSSGQGISYEQYF
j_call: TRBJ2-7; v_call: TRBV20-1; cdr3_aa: CSASSGGSYEQYF
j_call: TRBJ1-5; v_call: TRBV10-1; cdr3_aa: CASGQGNQPQHF
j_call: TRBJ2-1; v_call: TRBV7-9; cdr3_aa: CASSSRREWPFF
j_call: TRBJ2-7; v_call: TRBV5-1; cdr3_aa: CASSLGGSSYEQYF
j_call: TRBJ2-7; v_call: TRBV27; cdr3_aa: CASSSHRDGTYEQYF
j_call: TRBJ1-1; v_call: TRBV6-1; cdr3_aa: CASSEYGGRVTEAFF
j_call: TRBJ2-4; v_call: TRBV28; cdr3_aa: CASSVRQEQYF